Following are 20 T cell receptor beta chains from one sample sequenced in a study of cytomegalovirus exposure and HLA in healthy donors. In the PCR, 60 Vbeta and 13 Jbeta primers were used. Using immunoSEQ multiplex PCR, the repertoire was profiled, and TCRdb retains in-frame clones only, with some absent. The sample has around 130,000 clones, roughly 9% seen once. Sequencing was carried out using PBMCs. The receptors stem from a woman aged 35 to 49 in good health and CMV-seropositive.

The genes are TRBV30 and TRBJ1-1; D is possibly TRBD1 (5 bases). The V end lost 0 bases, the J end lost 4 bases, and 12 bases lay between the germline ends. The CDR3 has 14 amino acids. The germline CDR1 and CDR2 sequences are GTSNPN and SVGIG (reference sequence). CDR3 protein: CAWSVGGSSTEAFF. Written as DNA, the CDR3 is TGTGCCTGGAGTGTGGGGGGATCGAGCACTGAAGCTTTCTTT.

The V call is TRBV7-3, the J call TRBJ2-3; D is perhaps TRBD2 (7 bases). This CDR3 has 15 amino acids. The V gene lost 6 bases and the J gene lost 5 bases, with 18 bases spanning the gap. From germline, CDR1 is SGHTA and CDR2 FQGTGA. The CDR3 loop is CASSQTGGAGDTQYF. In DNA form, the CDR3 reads TGTGCCAGCAGTCAAACGGGGGGCGCCGGAGATACGCAGTATTTT.

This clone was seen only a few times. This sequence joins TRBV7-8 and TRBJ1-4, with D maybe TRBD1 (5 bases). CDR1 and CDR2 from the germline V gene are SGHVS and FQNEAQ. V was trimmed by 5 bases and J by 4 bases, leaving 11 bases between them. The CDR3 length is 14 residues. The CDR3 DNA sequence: TGTGCCAGCAGCCTGGGACTGCTTAATGAAAAACTGTTTTTT. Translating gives CASSLGLLNEKLFF.

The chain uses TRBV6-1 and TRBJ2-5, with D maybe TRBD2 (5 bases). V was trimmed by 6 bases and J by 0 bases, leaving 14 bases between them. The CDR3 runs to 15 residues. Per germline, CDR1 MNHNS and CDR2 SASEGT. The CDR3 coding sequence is TGTGCCAGCAGGGAGGTAAGGTCGTACCAAGAGACCCAGTACTTC. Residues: CASREVRSYQETQYF.

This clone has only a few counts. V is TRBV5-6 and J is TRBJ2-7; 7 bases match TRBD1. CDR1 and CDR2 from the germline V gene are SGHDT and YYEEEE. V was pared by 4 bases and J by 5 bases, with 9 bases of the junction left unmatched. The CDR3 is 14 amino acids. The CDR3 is CASSLRQGVHEQYF. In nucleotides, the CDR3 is TGTGCCAGCAGCCTTAGACAGGGTGTCCACGAGCAGTACTTC. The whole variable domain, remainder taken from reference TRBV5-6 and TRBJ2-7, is DAGVTQSPTHLIKTRGQQVTLRCSPKSGHDTVSWYQQALGQGPQFIFQYYEEEERQRGNFPDRFSGHQFPNYSSELNVNALLLGDSALYLCASSLRQGVHEQYFGPGTRLTVT.

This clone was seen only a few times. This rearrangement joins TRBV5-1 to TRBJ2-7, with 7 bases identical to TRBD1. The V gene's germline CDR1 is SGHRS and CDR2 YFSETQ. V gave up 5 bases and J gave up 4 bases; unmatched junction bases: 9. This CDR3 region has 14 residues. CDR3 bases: TGCGCCAGCAGTCCCGGGACAGATAGATACGAGCAGTACTTC. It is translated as CASSPGTDRYEQYF.

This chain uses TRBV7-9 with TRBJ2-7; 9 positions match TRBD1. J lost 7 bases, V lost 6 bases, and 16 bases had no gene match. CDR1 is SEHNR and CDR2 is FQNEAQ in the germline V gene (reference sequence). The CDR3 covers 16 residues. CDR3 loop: CASSLYPRDRVEEQYF. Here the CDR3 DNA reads TGTGCCAGCAGTCTATATCCCAGGGACAGGGTCGAGGAGCAGTACTTC.

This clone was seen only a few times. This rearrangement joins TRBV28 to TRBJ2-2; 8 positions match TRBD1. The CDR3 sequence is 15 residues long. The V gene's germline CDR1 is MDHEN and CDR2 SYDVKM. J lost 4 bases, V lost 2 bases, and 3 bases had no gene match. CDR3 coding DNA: TGTGCCAGCAGTTTACGGACAGGGTCCACCGGGGAGCTGTTTTTT. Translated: CASSLRTGSTGELFF.

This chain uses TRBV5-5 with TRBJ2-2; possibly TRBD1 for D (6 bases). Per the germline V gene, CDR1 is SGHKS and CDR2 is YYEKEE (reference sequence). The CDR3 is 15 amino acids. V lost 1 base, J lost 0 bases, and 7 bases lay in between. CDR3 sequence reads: CASSLRTANTGELFF. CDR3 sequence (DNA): TGTGCCAGCAGCTTGCGGACAGCGAACACCGGGGAGCTGTTTTTT.

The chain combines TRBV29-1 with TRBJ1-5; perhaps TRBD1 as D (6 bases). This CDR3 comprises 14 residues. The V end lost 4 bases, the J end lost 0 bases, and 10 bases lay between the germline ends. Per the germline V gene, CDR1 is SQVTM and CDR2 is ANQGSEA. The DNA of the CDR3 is TGCAGCGTTGTATTGGACAGTAGCAATCAGCCCCAGCATTTT. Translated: CSVVLDSSNQPQHF. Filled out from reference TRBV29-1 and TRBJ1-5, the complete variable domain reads SAVISQKPSRDICQRGTSLTIQCQVDSQVTMMFWYRQQPGQSLTLIATANQGSEATYESGFVIDKFPISRPNLTFSTLTVSNMSPEDSSIYLCSVVLDSSNQPQHFGDGTRLSIL.

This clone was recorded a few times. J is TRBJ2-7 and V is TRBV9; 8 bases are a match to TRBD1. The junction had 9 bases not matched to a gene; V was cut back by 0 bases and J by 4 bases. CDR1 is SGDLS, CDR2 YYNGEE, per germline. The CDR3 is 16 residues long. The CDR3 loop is CASSVEAGGHRYEQYF. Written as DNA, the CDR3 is TGTGCCAGCAGCGTAGAGGCAGGGGGCCATAGATACGAGCAGTACTTC.

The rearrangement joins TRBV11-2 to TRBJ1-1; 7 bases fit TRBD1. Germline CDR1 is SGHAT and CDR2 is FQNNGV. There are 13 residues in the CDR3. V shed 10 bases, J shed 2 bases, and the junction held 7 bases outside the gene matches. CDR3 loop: CATSGGPNTEAFF. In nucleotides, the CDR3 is TGTGCCACGTCAGGGGGGCCCAACACTGAAGCTTTCTTT.

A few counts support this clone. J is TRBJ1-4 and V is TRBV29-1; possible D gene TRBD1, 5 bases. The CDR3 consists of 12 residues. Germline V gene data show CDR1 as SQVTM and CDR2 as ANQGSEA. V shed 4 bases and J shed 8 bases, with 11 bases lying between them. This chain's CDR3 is CSVAGKGEKLFF. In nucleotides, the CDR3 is TGCAGCGTTGCAGGGAAAGGAGAAAAACTGTTTTTT. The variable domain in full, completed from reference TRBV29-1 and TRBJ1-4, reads SAVISQKPSRDICQRGTSLTIQCQVDSQVTMMFWYRQQPGQSLTLIATANQGSEATYESGFVIDKFPISRPNLTFSTLTVSNMSPEDSSIYLCSVAGKGEKLFFGSGTQLSVL.

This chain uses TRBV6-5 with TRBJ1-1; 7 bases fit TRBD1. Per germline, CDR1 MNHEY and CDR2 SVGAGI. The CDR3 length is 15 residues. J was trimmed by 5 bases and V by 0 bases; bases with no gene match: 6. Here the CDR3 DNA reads TGTGCCAGCAGTTACTCGAGGGGGCTGAGGACTGAAGCTTTCTTT. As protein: CASSYSRGLRTEAFF.

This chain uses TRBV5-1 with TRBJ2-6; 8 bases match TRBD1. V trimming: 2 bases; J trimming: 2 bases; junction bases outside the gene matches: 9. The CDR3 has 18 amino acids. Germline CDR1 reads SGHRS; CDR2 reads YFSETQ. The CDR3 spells CASSFGTGPIPGANVLTF. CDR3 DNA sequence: TGCGCCAGCAGCTTCGGGACAGGCCCTATTCCTGGGGCCAACGTCCTGACTTTC.

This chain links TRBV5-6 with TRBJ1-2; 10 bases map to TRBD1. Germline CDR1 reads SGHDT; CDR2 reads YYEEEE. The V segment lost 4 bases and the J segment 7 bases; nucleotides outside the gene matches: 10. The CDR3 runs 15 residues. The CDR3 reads CASSDQGTGAGGYTF. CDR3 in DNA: TGTGCCAGCAGCGATCAAGGGACAGGGGCTGGTGGCTACACCTTC.

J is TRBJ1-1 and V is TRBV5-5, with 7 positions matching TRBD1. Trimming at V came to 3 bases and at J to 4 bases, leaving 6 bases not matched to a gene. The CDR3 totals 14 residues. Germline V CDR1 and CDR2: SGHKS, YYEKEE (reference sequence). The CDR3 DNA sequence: TGTGCCAGCAGCTCGACAGGGCTGGGCACTGAAGCTTTCTTT. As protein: CASSSTGLGTEAFF.

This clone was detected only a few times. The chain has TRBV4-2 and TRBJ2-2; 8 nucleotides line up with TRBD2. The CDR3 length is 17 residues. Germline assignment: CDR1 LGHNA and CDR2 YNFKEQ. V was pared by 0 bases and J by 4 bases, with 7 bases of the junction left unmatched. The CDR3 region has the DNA TGTGCCAGCAGCCAAGACCGGCGGGGGGTTGGCACCGGGGAGCTGTTTTTT. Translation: CASSQDRRGVGTGELFF.

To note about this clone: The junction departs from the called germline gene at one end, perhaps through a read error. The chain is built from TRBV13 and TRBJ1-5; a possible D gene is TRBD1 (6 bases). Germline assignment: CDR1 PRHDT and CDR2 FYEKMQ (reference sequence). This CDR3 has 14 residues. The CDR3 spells CASSLGGRNQPQHF. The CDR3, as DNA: TGTGCCAGCAGCCTAGGGGGGAGAAATCAGCCCCAGCATTTT. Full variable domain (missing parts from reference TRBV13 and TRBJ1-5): AAGVIQSPRHLIKEKRETATLKCYPIPRHDTVYWYQQGPGQDPQFLISFYEKMQSDKGSIPDRFSAQQFSDYHSELNMSSLELGDSALYFCASSLGGRNQPQHFGDGTRLSIL.

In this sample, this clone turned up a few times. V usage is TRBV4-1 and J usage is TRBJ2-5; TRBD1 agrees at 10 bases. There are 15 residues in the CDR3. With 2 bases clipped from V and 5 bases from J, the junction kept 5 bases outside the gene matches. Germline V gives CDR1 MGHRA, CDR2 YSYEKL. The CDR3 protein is CASSQKTGGRETQYF. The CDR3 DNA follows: TGCGCCAGCAGCCAAAAGACAGGGGGCAGGGAGACCCAGTACTTC.